This TCR beta chain emerged from a study of lymphopenia after photon versus proton radiotherapy. Points from the study as a whole: Oligoclonal CD8+ Temra expansion after nadir drove photon patients' diversity drop.

Libraries were prepared by immunoSEQ multiplex PCR; TCRdb keeps only in-frame clonotypes and omits some of them. The data show around 55,000 clones, approximately 84% seen once. Points on this clone: The target antigen is unknown.

From germline, CDR1 is MNHNS and CDR2 SASEGT. The length of the CDR3 is 16 residues. V lost 1 base, J lost 1 base, and 13 bases lay in between. The chain has TRBV6-1 and TRBJ1-1, with D perhaps TRBD1 (5 bases). The specimen comprised peripheral blood, sampled from a patient treated with proton-based radiotherapy. This clonotype was obtained from a man in his sixties with pancreatic cancer. The CDR3 here is CASSEESRGGNTEAFF. CDR3 bases: TGTGCCAGCAGTGAAGAATCAAGGGGAGGGAACACTGAAGCTTTCTTT.